This note documents a single TCR beta chain sequence. Antigen unknown. The ends lost 5 bases at V and 3 bases at J; junction bases unmatched: 6. There are 15 residues in the CDR3. Germline V gene data show CDR1 as WNHNN and CDR2 as SYGVQD (reference sequence). These data originate in a study of cytomegalovirus exposure and HLA in healthy donors. Study outcomes and limitations: Some V segments (TRBV6-2 and TRBV6-3 among them) were excluded as indistinguishable. In a later analysis, common viral pathogens appeared linked to several of the most significant clusters.

Primers for the PCR totalled 60 Vbeta and 13 Jbeta. TCRdb keeps only in-frame clones here, not all; method: immunoSEQ multiplex PCR. The sample has about 85,000 clones; 80% are singletons. What was sequenced was PBMCs. The TCR sequence derives from a woman aged 45-65 years in good health and CMV-seropositive. The chain has TRBV10-1 and TRBJ2-2; 7 bases are shared with TRBD2. In DNA, the CDR3 is TGCGCCAGCAGTACCGGGACTACCGACACCGGGGAGCTGTTTTTT. It translates to CASSTGTTDTGELFF.